A selection of T cell receptor beta chains follows, all from one sample in a study of identical twins. Each CDR3 protein gets one entry after TCRdb re-called the 5' RACE reads with MiXCR. The table includes 1.5 million to 2 million distinct CDR3 sequences, about 32% detected once. Source material: cord blood. Receptor source: a newborn girl in good health. Each CDR3 is given with its conserved first and last residue. The order of the fields is V gene, D gene, clone size, CDR3 length, J gene, CDR3 protein, CDR3 DNA. The D gene is left open where the match is weak. Clone size is not always given. Where it is, it says once, few, many or a class for expanded clones.

TRBV10-3	-	few	14	TRBJ2-5	CAISEQGGPETQYF	TGTGCCATCAGTGAGCAGGGGGGGCCGGAGACCCAGTACTTC
TRBV4-2	TRBD2	few	18	TRBJ2-3	CASSQGLAGASNTDTQYF	TGTGCCAGCAGCCAAGGACTAGCGGGGGCCTCCAACACAGATACGCAGTATTTT
TRBV20-1	TRBD1	-	15	TRBJ1-1	CSARESTKGGAEAFF	TGCAGTGCTAGAGAGAGTACCAAAGGGGGCGCGGAAGCTTTCTTT
TRBV12-3/TRBV12-4	TRBD1	-	14	TRBJ1-2	CASGRDRVQNGYTF	TGTGCCAGCGGCAGGGACAGGGTTCAGAATGGCTACACCTTC
TRBV4-1	-	-	13	TRBJ1-1	CASSHRFGTEAFF	TGCGCCAGCAGCCACAGGTTTGGAACTGAAGCTTTCTTT
TRBV21-1	-	few	16	TRBJ2-3	CASSKGLADTTDTQYF	TGTGCCAGCAGCAAAGGGCTAGCGGACACCACAGATACGCAGTATTTT
TRBV10-3	-	-	13	TRBJ2-7	CAISGSTPGEQYF	TGTGCCATCAGTGGCTCTACCCCTGGGGAGCAGTACTTC
TRBV10-3	-	-	15	TRBJ1-1	CAISEPRATNTEAFF	TGTGCCATCAGTGAGCCCAGGGCCACAAACACTGAAGCTTTCTTT
TRBV5-1	-	few	13	TRBJ2-3	CASSTLGGDTQYF	TGCGCCAGCAGCACACTAGGGGGAGATACGCAGTATTTT
TRBV4-1	-	few	13	TRBJ2-5	CASSQRRDNEQYF	TGCGCCAGCAGCCAAAGGCGGGACAATGAGCAGTACTTC
TRBV20-1	TRBD1	many	15	TRBJ2-3	CSARAPPDRADTQYF	TGCAGTGCTAGAGCGCCCCCGGACAGGGCAGATACGCAGTATTTT
TRBV20-1	-	-	13	TRBJ2-3	CSAEGPNTDTQYF	TGCAGTGCGGAGGGTCCAAACACAGATACGCAGTATTTT
TRBV10-3	TRBD2	-	14	TRBJ2-3	CAIRGTSGVNTRYF	TGTGCCATCAGGGGGACTAGCGGGGTAAATACGCGGTATTTT
TRBV21-1	-	few	16	TRBJ2-7	CASSAATGRGTYEQYF	TGTGCCAGCAGCGCCGCGACAGGGAGGGGAACCTACGAGCAGTACTTC
TRBV2	TRBD2	-	16	TRBJ2-4	CASKAGGPGGKNIQYF	TGTGCCAGCAAGGCGGGGGGGCCGGGAGGCAAAAACATTCAGTACTTC
TRBV20-1	TRBD2	-	12	TRBJ2-4	CSARDGGEAQYF	TGCAGTGCTAGAGATGGGGGGGAGGCCCAGTACTTC
TRBV15	TRBD2	-	15	TRBJ2-1	CATSRETSGYNEQFF	TGTGCCACCAGCAGAGAGACTAGCGGATACAATGAGCAGTTCTTC
TRBV7-9	TRBD2	-	16	TRBJ2-1	CASSQRLAITYNEQFF	TGTGCCAGCAGCCAAAGACTAGCGATTACTTACAATGAGCAGTTCTTC
TRBV12-3/TRBV12-4	-	-	12	TRBJ1-5	CASSLAPQPQHF	TGTGCCAGCAGTTTAGCTCCACAGCCCCAGCATTTT
TRBV28	-	few	15	TRBJ1-5	CASSPVSGSNQPQHF	TGTGCCAGCAGTCCGGTTAGTGGGAGCAATCAGCCCCAGCATTTT
TRBV20-1	TRBD2	-	17	TRBJ2-5	CSARDPWDGRVQETQYF	TGCAGTGCTAGAGATCCCTGGGACGGGAGGGTCCAAGAGACCCAGTACTTC
TRBV5-6	-	few	15	TRBJ2-5	CASSLEIGGQETQYF	TGTGCCAGCAGCTTGGAGATCGGGGGCCAAGAGACCCAGTACTTC
TRBV28	-	-	12	TRBJ2-1	CASTDNYNEQFF	TGTGCCAGCACCGACAACTACAATGAGCAGTTCTTC
TRBV20-1	TRBD1	-	14	TRBJ2-7	CSASSRTGVYEQYF	TGCAGTGCTAGCTCCCGGACAGGGGTATACGAGCAGTACTTC
TRBV20-1	TRBD1	-	17	TRBJ2-5	CSARVKKGQLEEETQYF	TGCAGTGCTAGAGTGAAGAAGGGACAGCTGGAGGAAGAGACCCAGTACTTC
TRBV20-1	-	few	13	TRBJ2-7	CSAGVSTAYEQYF	TGCAGTGCTGGGGTATCGACCGCCTACGAGCAGTACTTC
TRBV20-1	TRBD1	-	13	TRBJ1-1	CSAREWDRGEAFF	TGCAGTGCTAGAGAGTGGGACAGGGGGGAAGCTTTCTTT
TRBV19	TRBD1	-	14	TRBJ1-5	CASSITGVNQPQHF	TGTGCCAGTAGTATCACAGGGGTTAATCAGCCCCAGCATTTT
TRBV15	-	-	14	TRBJ1-3	CATSRPSSGNTIYF	TGTGCCACCAGCAGACCGAGCTCTGGAAACACCATATATTTT
TRBV30	-	-	11	TRBJ1-1	CAWDQGTEAFF	TGTGCCTGGGATCAGGGGACCGAAGCTTTCTTT
TRBV29-1	TRBD1	few	13	TRBJ1-5	CSVHRGHGQPQHF	TGCAGCGTGCACAGGGGGCATGGGCAGCCCCAGCATTTT
TRBV10-3	TRBD1	many	14	TRBJ2-3	CAIGDREGADTQYF	TGTGCCATCGGCGACAGGGAAGGGGCGGATACGCAGTATTTT
TRBV5-6	-	few	15	TRBJ1-5	CASSLAMAGNQPQHF	TGTGCCAGCAGCTTGGCCATGGCAGGCAATCAGCCCCAGCATTTT
TRBV20-1	TRBD2	-	14	TRBJ2-7	CSAPYRGRTYEQYF	TGCAGTGCTCCCTATCGCGGGAGGACCTACGAGCAGTACTTC
TRBV4-2	TRBD2	-	15	TRBJ2-1	CASSQLAGDTNEQFF	TGTGCCAGCAGCCAACTAGCGGGAGACACCAATGAGCAGTTCTTC
TRBV20-1	TRBD1	few	14	TRBJ2-1	CSARPPGQGTEQFF	TGCAGTGCTAGGCCGCCGGGACAGGGGACTGAGCAGTTCTTC
TRBV24-1	-	many	15	TRBJ2-5	CATSDGGLGQETQYF	TGTGCCACCAGTGATGGAGGGTTGGGCCAAGAGACCCAGTACTTC
TRBV20-1	-	few	12	TRBJ1-2	CSARDLSYGYTF	TGCAGTGCTAGAGATCTGAGTTATGGCTACACCTTC
TRBV28	-	-	16	TRBJ1-2	CASSRVRSGTNYGYTF	TGTGCCAGCAGTCGGGTTAGGTCTGGGACTAACTATGGCTACACCTTC
TRBV9	-	-	15	TRBJ2-2	CASSPGPRFTGELFF	TGTGCCAGCAGCCCAGGACCAAGGTTTACCGGGGAGCTGTTTTTT
TRBV20-1	-	few	12	TRBJ2-3	CSAQFVTDTQYF	TGCAGTGCCCAGTTCGTGACAGATACGCAGTATTTT
TRBV4-1	TRBD2	-	15	TRBJ2-7	CASSHLAVLTYEQYF	TGCGCCAGCAGCCACCTAGCGGTTCTCACCTACGAGCAGTACTTC